A single sample is the source of the 25 T cell receptor beta chains below, sequenced in a study of tumor and adjacent non-tumor tissue in lung cancer. RNA was extracted from bulk tissue without any cell sorting. The normal lung tissue was taken more than 3 cm from the tumor edge. The library came from three nested PCR rounds adapted from ARM-PCR protocols. MiXCR, applied by TCRdb to the multiplex PCR reads, yields one record per CDR3 protein. The table shows about 77,000 distinct CDR3 sequences, with 76% occurring only once. The material sequenced was distant non-tumor lung tissue. These receptors were obtained from a man between 65 and 85 years old with non-small cell lung cancer.

In its sample, this clonotype was seen a few times. One end of the junction does not line up with germline, which may come from a read error. The chain has TRBV12-3 or TRBV12-4 and TRBJ1-3; 10 nucleotides agree with TRBD1. The CDR3 covers 15 residues. Here the CDR3 DNA reads TGTGCCAGCAGTCGACAGGGGGCGAGCTCTGGAAACACCATATTT. Its translation: CASSRQGASSGNTIF.

In this sample, this clonotype turned up many times. The chain carries TRBV5-6 and TRBJ1-1; D might be TRBD1 (6 bases). V was clipped by 0 bases and J by 5 bases, with 11 bases between them. Germline V gives CDR1 SGHDT, CDR2 YYEEEE. The CDR3 length is 14 residues. CDR3 in amino acids: CASSLALTGTEAFF. The CDR3 DNA follows: TGTGCCAGCAGCTTGGCGCTAACAGGGACTGAAGCTTTCTTT.

The V call is TRBV6-2 or TRBV6-3, the J call TRBJ2-5; TRBD2 aligns across 9 bases. There are 16 residues in the CDR3. The germline V gene encodes CDR1 MNHEY and CDR2 SVGEGT. The V and J ends lost 10 bases and 4 bases, in that order; junction bases with no gene match: 16. The CDR3 nucleotides are TGTGCCAATCGGCGGGGGGGATCGCGATATCGAGAGACCCAGTACTTC. Protein product: CANRRGGSRYRETQYF.

Regarding this clonotype: This may stem from a read error, because a much larger clone lies one nucleotide away. CDR3 nucleotide sequence: TGCAGTGCTAGATATCAAACAGGGGCCGGGCAGCCCCAGCATTTT. Its translation is CSARYQTGAGQPQHF. V and J are TRBV20-1 and TRBJ1-5, with TRBD1 identical over 7 bases. After removal of 2 bases from V and 7 bases from J, the junction contained 11 bases not matched to a gene. CDR1 is DFQATT and CDR2 is SNEGSKA in the germline V gene (reference sequence). The CDR3 runs 15 residues.

In its sample, this clonotype was seen once. An end of the junction differs from the germline gene, which may be a read error. V and J are TRBV11-2 and TRBJ1-2; D gene unclear. CDR1 and CDR2 from the germline V gene are SGHAT and FQNNGV. The CDR3 runs to 14 residues. CDR3 sequence: CASSLATQNYVYTF. The CDR3 DNA reads TGTGCCAGCAGCTTAGCAACACAAAACTATGTCTACACGTTC.

This clonotype was counted at least ten times. The rearrangement joins TRBV12-3 or TRBV12-4 to TRBJ2-3, with D maybe TRBD1 (6 bases). The CDR3 has 17 residues. The V end lost 2 bases, the J end lost 6 bases, and 21 bases lay between the germline ends. The CDR3 loop reads CASSLTRQAGIMDTQYF. The CDR3 coding sequence is TGTGCCAGCAGTTTAACGAGACAGGCGGGTATTATGGATACGCAGTATTTT.

The chain carries TRBV29-1 and TRBJ2-5; possible D gene TRBD1, 6 bases. This CDR3 is built from 16 residues. CDR1 SQVTM and CDR2 ANQGSEA come from the germline V gene. V shed 8 bases and J shed 2 bases, with 24 bases lying between them. CDR3 in DNA: TGCAGCACGAAGCCCCACCTCCAGACAGGTCAAGAGACCCAGTACTTC. The encoded protein is CSTKPHLQTGQETQYF.

As for this clonotype: The junction and the germline gene differ at one end; a read error may be behind it. This chain joins TRBV29-1 and TRBJ2-5; TRBD1 aligns across 8 bases. This CDR3 contains 14 residues. Germline loops: CDR1 SQVTM, CDR2 ANQGSEA. In DNA, the CDR3 is TGCAACGTGGGCCGGACAGGGAATGGGGAGACCCAGTACTTT. Its translation: CNVGRTGNGETQYF.

This clonotype was found a few times. Just one base apart from a much larger clone, this may be a read error. The genes are TRBV7-8 and TRBJ2-5; 13 positions agree with TRBD2. Germline V gene sequence: CDR1 SGHVS, CDR2 FQNEAQ. The trim removed 4 bases at V and 5 bases at J, leaving 19 bases unmatched. The CDR3 has 20 amino acids. CDR3 in amino acids: CASSSEPPGLAGVSSETQYF. Written as DNA, the CDR3 is TGTGCCAGCAGCTCAGAACCTCCAGGACTAGCGGGAGTTTCTTCCGAGACCCAGTACTTC.

On this clonotype: A read error may produce the germline difference seen at one junction end. The CDR3 loop reads CTSRVISGRASYNEQFF. In nucleotides, the CDR3 is TGTACCAGCAGAGTGATTAGCGGGAGGGCCTCTTACAATGAGCAGTTCTTC. The gene calls are TRBV6-2 or TRBV6-3 and TRBJ2-1; 11 nucleotides match TRBD2. CDR1 is MNHEY, CDR2 SVGEGT, per germline. The CDR3 is 17 residues long.

A word on this clonotype: Since a much larger clone is just one base distant, this may be a read error. The chain employs TRBV28 and TRBJ1-1, with 9 bases identical to TRBD1. J gave up 5 bases and V 2 bases, and 9 bases lay outside the gene matches. Per the germline V gene, CDR1 is MDHEN and CDR2 is SYDVKM. The CDR3 spans 16 residues. The DNA for the CDR3 is TGTGCCAGCAGTTTAGCCAGGACAGGGGCTAGGACTGAAGCTTTCTTT. Translated, it gives CASSLARTGARTEAFF.

In this sample, this clonotype turned up a few times. As the CDR3 is not closed by the conserved phenylalanine or tryptophan, this likely results from a read error. The chain recombines TRBV20-1 with TRBJ2-5; 12 bases fit TRBD2. Germline loops: CDR1 DFQATT, CDR2 SNEGSKA (reference sequence). CDR3 length: 14 amino acids. CDR3 residues: CNATSGRPQETQYL. The CDR3 DNA is TGCAATGCTACTAGCGGGAGGCCTCAAGAGACCCAGTACTTA.

This clonotype occurred a few times. The chain joins TRBV5-1 to TRBJ2-6; D call uncertain. Germline assignment: CDR1 SGHRS and CDR2 YFSETQ. This CDR3 has 15 amino acids. V lost 4 bases and J 1 base, leaving 9 bases between the germline ends. As DNA, the CDR3 is TGCGCCAGCAGCGTAACGAATTCTGGGGCCAACGTCCTGACTTTC. Its translation is CASSVTNSGANVLTF.

A remark on this clonotype: Since the CDR3 does not end with the conserved phenylalanine or tryptophan, this likely comes from a read error. This chain joins TRBV6-1 and TRBJ1-2; 8 nucleotides align to TRBD1. J was trimmed by 9 bases and V by 10 bases; bases with no gene match: 19. Germline V gene data show CDR1 as MNHNS and CDR2 as SASEGT. The CDR3 is 15 amino acids. CDR3 protein: CANTARDRNGGCYTY. The CDR3 bases are TGTGCCAACACCGCCCGGGACAGGAACGGTGGTTGCTACACCTAC.

This clonotype has just a few counts. The chain employs TRBV28 and TRBJ2-3, with D uncertain. Germline V CDR1 and CDR2: MDHEN, SYDVKM. V lost 3 bases and J 4 bases, leaving 17 bases between the germline ends. The CDR3 has 16 amino acids. In DNA form, the CDR3 reads TGTGCCAGCAGTTTTCTGAGCGTGAGTTTGTCAGATACGCAGTATTTT. Translated: CASSFLSVSLSDTQYF.

In regard to this clonotype: This CDR3 is missing its conserved last phenylalanine or tryptophan, likely due to a read error. The chain uses TRBV29-1 and TRBJ2-3, with TRBD1 identical over 9 bases. CDR1 is SQVTM, CDR2 ANQGSEA, per germline. This CDR3 is 17 amino acids long. The CDR3 DNA reads TGCAGCTTACTCCCATATGTGACAGGGGGAGACACAGACACGCAGTATTCT. This encodes CSLLPYVTGGDTDTQYS.

This clonotype was recorded a few times. At one of its ends the junction is not consistent with the germline gene, which may arise from a read error. The CDR3 sequence: CERSLGKGGNKNKNF. For the CDR3, the DNA is TGTGAAAGAAGTTTAGGGAAAGGGGGAAATAAGAACAAGAATTTT. The chain recombines TRBV12-3 or TRBV12-4 with TRBJ1-5; D is possibly TRBD1 (6 bases). The CDR3 contains 15 residues.

J is TRBJ1-6 and V is TRBV6-1; 8 nucleotides align to TRBD1. Germline V gene data show CDR1 as MNHNS and CDR2 as SASEGT. The CDR3 consists of 15 residues. Trimming cost V 8 bases and J 11 bases; bases outside gene matches: 14. CDR3 DNA: TGTGCCAGCGCATTAGGGACAGGTGGAATTACACCCCTCCACTTT. This translates into CASALGTGGITPLHF.

Concerning this clonotype itself: One junction end does not reproduce the germline sequence, and a read error may be involved. The rearrangement joins TRBV14 to TRBJ1-1, with a tentative D call TRBD1 (5 bases). The germline V gene encodes CDR1 SGHDN and CDR2 FVKESK. The CDR3 is made up of 13 amino acids. Written as DNA, the CDR3 is TGTGGCAGCAGCCATATCAGGGTGAGGGAAGCTTTCTTT. It yields the protein CGSSHIRVREAFF.

Comments on this clonotype: At one end the junction does not follow the germline gene, possibly because of a read error. The rearrangement uses TRBV4-1 and TRBJ2-7; perhaps D is TRBD1 or TRBD2 (6 bases each). Germline values: CDR1 MGHRA, CDR2 YSYEKL. This CDR3 contains 16 residues. The CDR3 region is CASSRTITGEGDEHYF. The DNA for the CDR3 is TGCGCCAGCAGCCGGACAATAACGGGAGAGGGGGACGAGCACTACTTC.

This chain connects TRBV13 to TRBJ1-5, with a tentative D call TRBD1 (6 bases). Germline CDR1 reads PRHDT; CDR2 reads FYEKMQ (reference sequence). This CDR3 contains 18 residues. V lost 9 bases to trimming and J lost 2 bases, with 26 bases between them. In nucleotides, the CDR3 is TGTGCCAGTAGACCCCGACAGGTAGCTCTCCGAGGCAATCAGCCCCAGCATTTT. Residues: CASRPRQVALRGNQPQHF.

V is TRBV28 and J is TRBJ2-1, with D possibly called TRBD1 or TRBD2 (5 bases each). The germline V and J ends were trimmed by 7 bases and 0 bases, with 16 bases remaining between them. The germline V gene has CDR1 MDHEN and CDR2 SYDVKM. The CDR3 length is 16 residues. Here the CDR3 DNA reads TGTGCCAGCAACTTGGGGGAGACTTTCTCCTACAATGAGCAGTTCTTC. Its translation is CASNLGETFSYNEQFF.

V gene TRBV10-2 combines with J gene TRBJ2-2; no reliable D call. The CDR3 is 15 residues long. The germline V gene encodes CDR1 WSHSY and CDR2 SAAADI. V lost 10 bases and J 2 bases, leaving 17 bases between the germline ends. The CDR3 here is CATSEKQINTGELFF. The CDR3 DNA sequence: TGCGCCACCAGCGAGAAACAGATTAACACCGGGGAGCTGTTTTTT.

This chain links TRBV29-1 with TRBJ2-1, with D perhaps TRBD1 or TRBD2 (5 bases each). Germline V lookup: CDR1 SQVTM, CDR2 ANQGSEA. The CDR3 has 11 residues. The CDR3 spells CNVGVGDEQFF. The CDR3 nucleotides are TGCAACGTAGGAGTGGGGGATGAGCAGTTCTTC.

Turning to this clonotype: A read error may explain this, as a much larger clone is one base away. The chain combines TRBV29-1 with TRBJ1-1, with 8 positions matching TRBD1. Germline V gene lookup returns CDR1 SQVTM and CDR2 ANQGSEA. The CDR3 consists of 15 residues. The CDR3 spells CSVEELDRESTEALF. As DNA, the CDR3 is TGCAGCGTTGAAGAACTGGACAGGGAAAGCACTGAAGCTTTATTT.